The 23 T cell receptor beta chains reported below all come from one sample, sequenced in a study of blood T cell repertoires in COVID-19. Here immunoSEQ multiplex PCR was the method, and the copy in TCRdb shows in-frame clones only, minus some. There are tens of thousands of clones in the sample; roughly 90% occur only once, and approximately 6.4% lies in the top ten. Sequencing was performed on peripheral blood. All receptors come from a woman aged 45-60 years with acute or convalescent COVID-19.

The chain employs TRBV7-9 and TRBJ2-1; a possible D gene is TRBD2 (5 bases). CDR3 length: 17 residues. Looked up from germline, CDR1 is SEHNR and CDR2 is FQNEAQ (reference sequence). V was cut by 5 bases and J by 2 bases, with 19 bases left in between. The CDR3 sequence is CASSPSDGAAPYNEQFF. The CDR3 DNA reads as TGTGCCAGCAGCCCCTCGGACGGAGCGGCCCCCTACAATGAGCAGTTCTTC.

The chain couples TRBV7-2 to TRBJ2-7; 9 nucleotides align to TRBD1. The ends lost 4 bases at V and 1 base at J; junction bases unmatched: 8. The CDR3 extends over 16 amino acids. Germline CDR1 SGHTA, CDR2 FQGNSA. CDR3 nucleotide sequence: TGTGCCAGCAGCTGGGGGGAGGGACAGGGATCCTACGAGCAGTACTTC. Translated, it gives CASSWGEGQGSYEQYF.

The V and J genes are TRBV19 and TRBJ1-1; 7 positions agree with TRBD1. CDR3 length equals 15 residues. V shed 5 bases and J 1 base; nucleotides not matched to a gene: 7. Looked up from germline, CDR1 is LNHDA and CDR2 is SQIVND (reference sequence). Here the CDR3 reads CASSARDSANTEAFF. The CDR3 nucleotides read TGTGCCAGTAGTGCCCGGGACAGCGCGAACACTGAAGCTTTCTTT.

CDR3 in amino acids: CASRFGGQGGQPQHF. Written as DNA, the CDR3 is TGTGCCAGCCGTTTTGGGGGACAGGGGGGACAGCCCCAGCATTTT. V gene TRBV6-2 or TRBV6-3 combines with J gene TRBJ1-5, with 11 bases fitting TRBD1. CDR3 length equals 15 residues. CDR1 is MNHEY and CDR2 is SVGEGT in the germline V gene. V trimming: 8 bases; J trimming: 7 bases; junction bases outside the gene matches: 10.

This CDR3 reads CASSQTSGSVYEQYF. The CDR3 coding sequence is TGTGCCAGCAGCCAAACTAGCGGGAGTGTCTACGAGCAGTACTTC. The chain recombines TRBV7-2 with TRBJ2-7; 11 positions agree with TRBD2. The V and J ends lost 5 bases and 3 bases, in that order; junction bases with no gene match: 6. The CDR3 spans 15 residues. CDR1 is SGHTA and CDR2 is FQGNSA in the germline V gene.

This chain joins TRBV18 and TRBJ1-4; 7 bases are a match to TRBD1. The ends lost 5 bases at V and 0 bases at J; junction bases unmatched: 3. This CDR3 has 15 residues. Germline loops: CDR1 KGHSH, CDR2 LQKENI. CDR3 nucleotides: TGTGCCAGCTCAAGGGGGCCCACAACTAATGAAAAACTGTTTTTT. Encoded protein: CASSRGPTTNEKLFF.

This chain links TRBV3-1 (or the pseudogene TRBV3-2) with TRBJ2-7, with D possibly matching TRBD2 (6 bases). The CDR3 sequence is 16 residues long. CDR1 is LGHDT, CDR2 YNNKEL, per germline (reference sequence). Trimming took 1 base from V and 0 from J, leaving 13 bases between them. The CDR3 nucleotides read TGTGCCAGCAGCCAAGGGGGGTGGCGGGACTCCTACGAGCAGTACTTC. Translation: CASSQGGWRDSYEQYF.

The genes are TRBV5-3 and TRBJ1-5, with a tentative D call TRBD1 (5 bases). TRBV5-3 is an ORF, and what it does is uncertain. CDR3 size: 14 residues. With 5 bases removed from V and 5 bases from J, the gap between germline ends came to 14 bases. CDR3 loop: CARRCTGIYQPQHF. CDR3 bases: TGTGCCAGAAGATGTACAGGTATTTATCAGCCCCAGCATTTT.

The chain couples TRBV27 to TRBJ2-1, with TRBD1 matching 11 bases. In germline, CDR1 is MNHEY, CDR2 SMNVEV (reference sequence). V shed 6 bases and J 3 bases; nucleotides not matched to a gene: 10. The CDR3 has 17 amino acids. The CDR3 DNA reads TGTGCCAGCAGGTTAACATCTGGGACAGGGGGCTACAATGAGCAGTTCTTC. Encoded protein: CASRLTSGTGGYNEQFF.

The chain combines TRBV28 with TRBJ1-3; perhaps TRBD1 as D (6 bases). Germline CDR1 MDHEN, CDR2 SYDVKM. The CDR3 runs 15 residues. Deletions cut 5 bases from V and 4 bases from J, with 15 bases between. Here the CDR3 reads CASSGGGVAGNTIYF. CDR3 DNA sequence: TGTGCCAGCAGTGGAGGGGGGGTTGCAGGAAACACCATATATTTT. Full variable domain (outside the CDR3, taken from reference TRBV28 and TRBJ1-3): DVKVTQSSRYLVKRTGEKVFLECVQDMDHENMFWYRQDPGLGLRLIYFSYDVKMKEKGDIPEGYSVSREKKERFSLILESASTNQTSMYLCASSGGGVAGNTIYFGEGSWLTVV.

This clone occurred once. The rearrangement uses TRBV7-2 and TRBJ2-1; a weak D match, TRBD2 (6 bases). Trimming took 5 bases from V and 6 from J, leaving 14 bases between them. The CDR3 is 14 residues long. In germline, CDR1 is SGHTA, CDR2 FQGNSA. The CDR3 DNA sequence: TGTGCCAGCAGCCCACGGGCGGGGCTCAATGAGCAGTTCTTC. Translation gives CASSPRAGLNEQFF.

The chain combines TRBV11-2 with TRBJ2-1, with 12 bases aligning to TRBD1. Germline lookup yields CDR1 SGHAT and CDR2 FQNNGV. V lost 0 bases, J lost 9 bases, and 6 bases stayed unmatched. This CDR3 is built from 16 residues. CDR3 sequence: CASSLDLGTGGLEQFF. CDR3 coding DNA: TGTGCCAGCAGCTTAGATCTTGGGACAGGGGGCCTTGAGCAGTTCTTC.

The chain has TRBV19 and TRBJ1-1, with a weak D call TRBD1 (6 bases). Germline V gene data show CDR1 as LNHDA and CDR2 as SQIVND (reference sequence). The CDR3 is made up of 15 amino acids. Trimming took 5 bases from V and 2 from J, leaving 15 bases between them. The DNA of the CDR3 is TGTGCCAGTAGTCGGCAGGGGCTAATTAACACTGAAGCTTTCTTT. Its translation is CASSRQGLINTEAFF.

V and J are TRBV9 and TRBJ1-1; TRBD1 aligns across 7 bases. Trimming took 4 bases from V and 2 from J; bases not matched to a gene: 8. Germline CDR1 and CDR2: SGDLS and YYNGEE. CDR3 length equals 15 residues. The CDR3: CASSTGQVTNTEAFF. The CDR3 bases are TGTGCCAGCAGCACCGGACAGGTCACAAACACTGAAGCTTTCTTT.

This clone was observed a few times. This chain uses TRBV6-5 with TRBJ1-5; D remains unclear. The V and J ends lost 5 bases and 7 bases respectively, with 12 bases between them. The CDR3 covers 13 residues. Per germline, CDR1 MNHEY and CDR2 SVGAGI. The CDR3 region is CASSPSPEQPQHF. In DNA, the CDR3 is TGTGCCAGCAGTCCGAGCCCCGAGCAGCCCCAGCATTTT.

V and J are TRBV12-3 or TRBV12-4 and TRBJ2-3; D unresolved. This CDR3 is 11 amino acids long. Trimming removed 3 bases from V and 6 bases from J, with 4 bases in between. This CDR3 reads CASSLGDTQYF. In DNA form, the CDR3 reads TGTGCCAGCAGTTTGGGCGATACGCAGTATTTT.

V is TRBV19 and J is TRBJ1-4, with 9 bases identical to TRBD1. From germline, CDR1 is LNHDA and CDR2 SQIVND (reference sequence). The CDR3 spans 17 residues. Trimming cost V 5 bases and J 0 bases; bases outside gene matches: 7. The CDR3 reads CASSSTGGRATNEKLFF. CDR3 bases: TGTGCCAGTAGTTCGACAGGGGGACGTGCAACTAATGAAAAACTGTTTTTT. Full variable domain (rest looked up from reference TRBV19 and TRBJ1-4): DGGITQSPKYLFRKEGQNVTLSCEQNLNHDAMYWYRQDPGQGLRLIYYSQIVNDFQKGDIAEGYSVSREKKESFPLTVTSAQKNPTAFYLCASSSTGGRATNEKLFFGSGTQLSVL.

V is TRBV5-1 and J is TRBJ1-2; no reliable D call. CDR1 and CDR2 from the germline V gene are SGHRS and YFSETQ. The germline V and J ends were trimmed by 5 bases and 0 bases, with 5 bases remaining between them. The CDR3 has 12 amino acids. The CDR3 loop is CASRGANYGYTF. The CDR3 bases are TGCGCCAGCAGGGGAGCTAACTATGGCTACACCTTC.

The DNA of the CDR3 is TGTGCCAGCAGCGTGTATGCGAGCTCTGGGGCCAACGTCCTGACTTTC. Its translation is CASSVYASSGANVLTF. The chain recombines TRBV9 with TRBJ2-6; no clear D gene. The CDR3 contains 16 residues. CDR1 is SGDLS and CDR2 is YYNGEE in the germline V gene. Trimming stripped 2 bases from V and 0 bases from J, with 9 bases between.

This clone was seen once. The chain recombines TRBV5-1 with TRBJ2-7; 9 bases are shared with TRBD1. V gave up 5 bases and J gave up 4 bases; unmatched junction bases: 16. The CDR3 is 17 amino acids. Germline CDR1 SGHRS, CDR2 YFSETQ. CDR3 DNA: TGCGCCAGCAGGTTCGGGACGGGACAGGGCAATACTTACGAGCAGTACTTC. It translates to CASRFGTGQGNTYEQYF.

This chain links TRBV19 with TRBJ2-2; 12 bases match TRBD2. V was clipped by 4 bases and J by 6 bases; unmatched bases: 6. The germline V gene has CDR1 LNHDA and CDR2 SQIVND (reference sequence). The CDR3 contains 16 residues. CDR3 region: CASSNTGLAGPGELFF. Here the CDR3 DNA reads TGTGCCAGTAGTAATACAGGACTAGCGGGACCCGGGGAGCTGTTTTTT.

This CDR3 reads CAWSVSRAIYGQYF. In DNA form, the CDR3 reads TGTGCCTGGAGTGTAAGCAGGGCCATTTATGGGCAGTACTTC. The genes are TRBV30 and TRBJ2-7; D is possibly TRBD1 (5 bases). The CDR3 totals 14 residues. The germline V and J ends were trimmed by 0 bases and 9 bases, with 18 bases remaining between them. Germline values: CDR1 GTSNPN, CDR2 SVGIG (reference sequence).

In the case of this clone: Other DNA sequences in this specimen translate into the identical CDR3. V and J are TRBV5-1 and TRBJ2-3; 12 bases map to TRBD2. Per the germline V gene, CDR1 is SGHRS and CDR2 is YFSETQ. V was clipped by 3 bases and J by 0 bases; unmatched bases: 2. The CDR3 is 16 amino acids. In DNA, the CDR3 is TGCGCCAGCAGCTCTAGCGGGGGGGTTAGCACAGATACGCAGTATTTT. As protein: CASSSSGGVSTDTQYF.